The next 25 T cell receptor beta chains were all read from a single sample in a study of spatial heterogeneity in lung cancer. Time point denoted: sample taken at primary tumor resection. Without sorting, whole RNA was sequenced from tumor, nontumor lung or frozen PBMC. TCRdb re-called the 5' RACE reads with MiXCR, one entry per CDR3 protein. The table shows about 48,000 distinct CDR3 sequences, with around 5.2% occurring only once. The input for sequencing was PBMCs, taken at surgery. The receptors originated from a male donor with early-stage non-small cell lung cancer.

The V and J genes are TRBV5-5 and TRBJ2-6; 7 bases align to TRBD2. Germline V gene sequence: CDR1 SGHKS, CDR2 YYEKEE (reference sequence). The CDR3 loop spans 17 amino acids. V gave up 2 bases and J gave up 0 bases; unmatched junction bases: 5. This chain's CDR3 is CASSLGPGGSGANVLTF. The CDR3 bases are TGTGCCAGCAGCTTAGGCCCGGGGGGCTCTGGGGCCAACGTCCTGACTTTC.

This clonotype was found many times. The rearrangement links TRBV5-1 to TRBJ2-1, with TRBD2 as a possible D gene (6 bases). V was pared by 7 bases and J by 1 base, with 9 bases between. The CDR3 covers 13 residues. CDR1 is SGHRS, CDR2 YFSETQ, per germline. This CDR3 is CASWDSSYNEQFF. Here the CDR3 DNA reads TGCGCCAGCTGGGACTCTTCCTACAATGAGCAGTTCTTC.

This rearrangement joins TRBV20-1 to TRBJ2-7; D remains unclear. The CDR3 is 13 amino acids. Trimming stripped 3 bases from V and 2 bases from J, with 11 bases between. Germline CDR1 reads DFQATT; CDR2 reads SNEGSKA (reference sequence). The chain's CDR3 is CSASPTGPYEQYF. The CDR3 nucleotides are TGCAGTGCTAGTCCCACCGGCCCCTACGAGCAGTACTTC.

This clonotype was seen ten or more times. The chain is built from TRBV20-1 and TRBJ1-4, with a weak D call TRBD1 (5 bases). V gave up 3 bases and J gave up 7 bases, with 15 bases separating them. CDR1 is DFQATT, CDR2 SNEGSKA, per germline (reference sequence). CDR3 size: 14 residues. CDR3 nucleotide sequence: TGCAGTGCTAGTTGGGCAGGGAGAACTGAAAAACTGTTTTTT. Translation gives CSASWAGRTEKLFF.

Regarding this clonotype: A read error may be the cause here, since a much bigger clone is one base away. The chain is built from TRBV12-3 or TRBV12-4 and TRBJ2-3, with D hard to call. This CDR3 contains 13 residues. V was pared by 7 bases and J by 2 bases, with 10 bases between. CDR3 sequence (DNA): TGTGCCAGCAAGAGAGATGACACAGATACGCAGTATTTT. Translated, it gives CASKRDDTDTQYF.

This clonotype was observed many times. J is TRBJ1-4 and V is TRBV28, with 8 bases matching TRBD1. V was pared by 6 bases and J by 7 bases, with 10 bases of the junction left unmatched. The length of the CDR3 is 15 residues. CDR1 MDHEN and CDR2 SYDVKM come from the germline V gene. The CDR3 is CASRSQGAVGEKLFF. The DNA of the CDR3 is TGTGCCAGCAGGAGCCAGGGGGCTGTGGGTGAAAAACTGTTTTTT.

There are many counts of this clonotype. The rearrangement links TRBV5-1 to TRBJ2-1; D is possibly TRBD1 or TRBD2 (6 bases each). The germline V gene encodes CDR1 SGHRS and CDR2 YFSETQ. V gave up 0 bases and J gave up 9 bases, with 16 bases separating them. The CDR3 runs 15 residues. CDR3 nucleotides: TGCGCCAGCAGCTTGGTTTCCAGCGGAGGGGGTGAGCAGTTCTTC. Translated: CASSLVSSGGGEQFF.

This clonotype was detected only once. J is TRBJ2-3 and V is TRBV2; D gene uncertain. Germline assignment: CDR1 SNHLY and CDR2 FYNNEI. The CDR3 extends over 13 amino acids. Deletions cut 8 bases from V and 5 bases from J, with 14 bases between. The CDR3 coding sequence is TGTGCCAGCGGCGACCAGCTCAGAGATACGCAGTATTTT. It translates to CASGDQLRDTQYF. Together with reference TRBV2 and TRBJ2-3, the CDR3 gives the full variable domain: EPEVTQTPSHQVTQMGQEVILRCVPISNHLYFYWYRQILGQKVEFLVSFYNNEISEKSEIFDDQFSVERPDGSNFTLKIRSTKLEDSAMYFCASGDQLRDTQYFGPGTRLTVL.

In this sample, this clonotype turned up many times. The V call is TRBV9, the J call TRBJ2-4; D is perhaps TRBD2 (7 bases). The CDR3 is made up of 15 amino acids. The V end lost 3 bases, the J end lost 6 bases, and 16 bases lay between the germline ends. Germline CDR1 and CDR2: SGDLS and YYNGEE. As DNA, the CDR3 is TGTGCCAGCAGCGAGGGGGGGCCCACTTTAAACATTCAGTACTTC. Its protein is CASSEGGPTLNIQYF. The full variable domain, rest sourced from reference TRBV9 and TRBJ2-4, is DSGVTQTPKHLITATGQRVTLRCSPRSGDLSVYWYQQSLDQGLQFLIQYYNGEERAKGNILERFSAQQFPDLHSELNLSSLELGDSALYFCASSEGGPTLNIQYFGAGTRLSVL.

The table lists this clonotype with many counts. The chain joins TRBV3-1 to TRBJ2-2; tentatively, D is TRBD2 (6 bases). Trimming removed 5 bases at V and 4 bases at J, with 14 bases between. Germline CDR1 LGHDT, CDR2 YNNKEL (reference sequence). The CDR3 runs to 15 residues. The DNA for the CDR3 is TGTGCCAGCAGCTTAGCGGCAAGGAGCACCGGGGAGCTGTTTTTT. The encoded protein is CASSLAARSTGELFF.

V gene TRBV7-9 combines with J gene TRBJ1-1, with D possibly TRBD1 on 6 matching bases. Trimming cost V 6 bases and J 6 bases, with 26 bases left between them. The CDR3 sequence is 17 residues long. Germline V gene lookup returns CDR1 SEHNR and CDR2 FQNEAQ (reference sequence). CDR3 sequence (DNA): TGTGCCAGCAGTCCGGCCGGGACATCAGGTAGTCGCTCTGAAGCTTTCTTT. It translates to CASSPAGTSGSRSEAFF.

Many counts were recorded for this clonotype. The rearrangement links TRBV20-1 to TRBJ2-7; 9 positions match TRBD2. There are 16 residues in the CDR3. With 0 bases clipped from V and 2 bases from J, the junction kept 8 bases outside the gene matches. Germline values: CDR1 DFQATT, CDR2 SNEGSKA (reference sequence). This CDR3 is CSARDGSTSGTYEQYF. In nucleotides, the CDR3 is TGCAGTGCTAGAGATGGGTCGACTAGCGGTACCTACGAGCAGTACTTC.

This clonotype was counted at least ten times. The chain employs TRBV7-2 and TRBJ1-1; D is uncertain. Trimming took off 1 base at V and 5 bases at J, with 17 bases between the two ends. The CDR3 totals 16 residues. Germline assignment: CDR1 SGHTA and CDR2 FQGNSA. The CDR3 DNA is TGTGCCAGCAGCTTAGTTGGCCGAGCGGGAGGGACTGAAGCTTTCTTT. Its translation: CASSLVGRAGGTEAFF.

Comment on this clonotype: A much larger clone differs from this one at a single base, so this may be a read error. J is TRBJ2-7 and V is TRBV6-6; TRBD1 is a possible D gene (5 bases). Germline assignment: CDR1 MNHNY and CDR2 SVGAGI (reference sequence). CDR3 length: 13 residues. The V end was cut by 8 bases, the J end by 6 bases, with 17 bases between. CDR3: CASVARRQGEQYF. CDR3 sequence (DNA): TGTGCCAGCGTCGCTCGACGGCAGGGCGAGCAGTACTTC.

This clonotype came up many times. The V call is TRBV7-2, the J call TRBJ2-3, with TRBD2 as a possible D gene (6 bases). The V end was cut by 2 bases, the J end by 0 bases, with 12 bases between. The germline CDR1 and CDR2 sequences are SGHTA and FQGNSA. The CDR3 loop spans 16 amino acids. Here the CDR3 DNA reads TGTGCCAGCAGCTTAAAGGCTCGGGGGAGCACAGATACGCAGTATTTT. Translated: CASSLKARGSTDTQYF.

This clonotype has ten or more counts. This rearrangement joins TRBV5-1 to TRBJ2-7, with 7 positions matching TRBD1. Trimming cost V 7 bases and J 2 bases; bases outside gene matches: 6. Germline V gene sequence: CDR1 SGHRS, CDR2 YFSETQ. This CDR3 is 13 amino acids long. In DNA form, the CDR3 reads TGCGCCAGCGGTCGGGACAGACCCTACGAGCAGTACTTC. This codes for CASGRDRPYEQYF.

This clonotype was detected ten times or more. This sequence joins TRBV29-1 and TRBJ2-5, with 7 bases aligning to TRBD2. Germline V gene lookup returns CDR1 SQVTM and CDR2 ANQGSEA. The V and J ends lost 5 bases and 2 bases, in that order; junction bases with no gene match: 8. The CDR3 contains 14 residues. The DNA of the CDR3 is TGCAGCGTTTCGGCTAGCGGCGCTCAAGAGACCCAGTACTTC. As protein: CSVSASGAQETQYF.

In its sample, this clonotype was seen many times. The V gene is TRBV5-1, the J gene TRBJ2-5; 9 bases line up with TRBD2. The germline V gene encodes CDR1 SGHRS and CDR2 YFSETQ. The CDR3 extends over 15 amino acids. J lost 5 bases, V lost 2 bases, and 7 bases had no gene match. The CDR3 DNA reads as TGCGCCAGCAGCTTTAGCGGGAGAAACTCGGAGACCCAGTACTTC. Amino acid sequence: CASSFSGRNSETQYF.

This clonotype has a count of ten or more. The V gene is TRBV2, the J gene TRBJ2-1; D uncertain. The length of the CDR3 is 13 residues. Germline values: CDR1 SNHLY, CDR2 FYNNEI. Trimming left V 3 bases short and J 10 bases short, with 13 bases between. The CDR3 loop is CASSDSQPGEQFF. The CDR3 DNA reads TGTGCCAGCAGTGATTCTCAACCCGGGGAGCAGTTCTTC.

This clonotype was found many times. V usage is TRBV5-8 and J usage is TRBJ2-2; D perhaps matches TRBD1 (6 bases). V lost 0 bases and J lost 5, with 11 bases in between. The germline CDR1 and CDR2 sequences are SGHTS and YDEGEE. This CDR3 has 15 residues. The DNA for the CDR3 is TGTGCCAGCAGCTTGGAACAGGGCGGTACCGGGGAGCTGTTTTTT. This translates into CASSLEQGGTGELFF.

The V call is TRBV4-3, the J call TRBJ2-5, with D uncertain. V was pared by 0 bases and J by 5 bases, with 10 bases between. The CDR3 length is 14 residues. CDR1 is LGHNA, CDR2 YSLEER, per germline. The CDR3 is CASSQDLGMETQYF. The CDR3 DNA reads as TGCGCCAGCAGCCAAGATTTAGGCATGGAGACCCAGTACTTC.

This clonotype appeared many times. The chain combines TRBV29-1 with TRBJ2-7; D call uncertain. Trimming removed 1 base from V and 2 bases from J, with 9 bases in between. The CDR3 length is 13 residues. In germline, CDR1 is SQVTM, CDR2 ANQGSEA. The chain's CDR3 is CSVEVGSAYEQYF. The CDR3 DNA reads TGCAGCGTTGAAGTAGGGTCAGCCTACGAGCAGTACTTC.

This clonotype has at least ten counts. This rearrangement joins TRBV5-1 to TRBJ1-1, with D perhaps TRBD1 (5 bases). Germline CDR1 and CDR2: SGHRS and YFSETQ. This CDR3 region has 13 residues. V lost 1 base to trimming and J lost 1 base, with 5 bases between them. The CDR3 loop is CASSLRGNTEAFF. The CDR3 nucleotides are TGCGCCAGCAGCTTGAGGGGGAACACTGAAGCTTTCTTT.

This clonotype was counted at least ten times. The J gene is TRBJ2-2, the V gene TRBV11-1, with D tentatively TRBD2 (5 bases). With 5 bases removed from V and 6 bases from J, the gap between germline ends came to 13 bases. The germline CDR1 and CDR2 sequences are SGHAT and FQDESV (reference sequence). The CDR3 runs 14 residues. The CDR3 is CASSPPSRAGELFF. CDR3 DNA sequence: TGTGCCAGCAGCCCTCCATCGAGGGCCGGGGAGCTGTTTTTT.

This clonotype has a count of ten or more. The V and J genes are TRBV20-1 and TRBJ2-3; no reliable D call. Germline lookup yields CDR1 DFQATT and CDR2 SNEGSKA (reference sequence). The V and J ends lost 6 bases and 3 bases respectively, with 19 bases between them. The CDR3 length is 15 residues. This CDR3 reads CSAPGVGRITDTQYF. Here the CDR3 DNA reads TGCAGTGCACCCGGAGTCGGAAGGATTACAGATACGCAGTATTTT.